These 10 T cell receptor beta chains originate from one sample sequenced in a study of technical replicates of blood from a handful of donors. Some clones are missing from TCRdb's copy, which holds only in-frame ones; the method was immunoSEQ multiplex PCR. The sample shows tens of thousands of clones, about 90% of them seen only once. Sequenced sample: PBMCs. The source is a human donor in good health. Some clones in this sample may be carry-over from other donors' samples.

This chain uses TRBV7-8 with TRBJ1-2; the D gene is possibly TRBD1 (5 bases). Germline CDR1 reads SGHVS; CDR2 reads FQNEAQ. With 5 bases removed from V and 4 bases from J, the gap between germline ends came to 17 bases. The CDR3 has 15 amino acids. Here the CDR3 reads CASSQVDRGSYGYTF. In nucleotides, the CDR3 is TGTGCCAGCAGCCAAGTTGATCGGGGGAGCTATGGCTACACCTTC.

The sample holds one count of this clone. J is TRBJ2-5 and V is TRBV5-1; TRBD1 might be the D (6 bases). The V end was cut by 0 bases, the J end by 6 bases, with 18 bases between. CDR3 length equals 16 residues. Germline values: CDR1 SGHRS, CDR2 YFSETQ. The CDR3 here is CASSLAGQGISKTQYF. For the CDR3, the DNA is TGCGCCAGCAGCTTGGCCGGTCAGGGGATTAGTAAGACCCAGTACTTC.

The chain links TRBV4-1 to TRBJ1-4, with 9 bases matching TRBD1. Trimming at V came to 4 bases and at J to 8 bases, leaving 5 bases not matched to a gene. Germline V gene lookup returns CDR1 MGHRA and CDR2 YSYEKL. This CDR3 spans 14 amino acids. The CDR3 DNA follows: TGCGCCAGCAGCCTCGGGACAGGGTGGGAAAAACTGTTTTTT. Amino acids: CASSLGTGWEKLFF.

This chain connects TRBV7-2 to TRBJ2-7, with D tentatively TRBD1 (7 bases). Trimming left V 5 bases short and J 2 bases short, with 13 bases between. This CDR3 spans 14 amino acids. Germline CDR1 and CDR2: SGHTA and FQGNSA. The CDR3 region has the DNA TGTGCCAGCAGCCGGACAGGCGGGGCCTACGAGCAGTACTTC. Translation: CASSRTGGAYEQYF.

The chain joins TRBV25-1 to TRBJ1-6; D perhaps matches TRBD1 (5 bases). Trimming stripped 9 bases from V and 2 bases from J, with 11 bases between. Per the germline V gene, CDR1 is MGHDK and CDR2 is SYGVNS. This CDR3 has 14 residues. The chain's CDR3 is CASRWGAYNSPLHF. The CDR3 nucleotides read TGTGCCAGTCGTTGGGGGGCCTATAATTCACCCCTCCACTTT.

This clone appeared a single time. This chain links TRBV7-2 with TRBJ2-3, with 12 bases aligning to TRBD2. After removal of 6 bases from V and 3 bases from J, the junction contained 1 base not matched to a gene. CDR1 is SGHTA and CDR2 is FQGNSA in the germline V gene. The CDR3 is made up of 14 amino acids. CDR3 DNA sequence: TGTGCCAGCAGGACTAGCGGGGGAACAGATACGCAGTATTTT. Translated: CASRTSGGTDTQYF.

This clone has more than one count but fewer than ten. The gene calls are TRBV2 and TRBJ1-1; tentatively, D is TRBD1 (5 bases). V lost 3 bases and J lost 7, with 12 bases in between. Looked up from germline, CDR1 is SNHLY and CDR2 is FYNNEI. The CDR3 sequence is 13 residues long. In DNA form, the CDR3 reads TGTGCCAGCAGTGACCGGGGGATGGGTGAAGCTTTCTTT. Its protein product is CASSDRGMGEAFF.

The rearrangement uses TRBV7-8 and TRBJ1-1; 7 bases fit TRBD1. Germline V gene sequence: CDR1 SGHVS, CDR2 FQNEAQ. The CDR3 covers 12 residues. The ends lost 6 bases at V and 7 bases at J; junction bases unmatched: 5. CDR3 protein: CASRNQGGEAFF. CDR3 nucleotide sequence: TGTGCCAGCAGAAATCAGGGGGGTGAAGCTTTCTTT.

The V and J genes are TRBV5-1 and TRBJ2-2; TRBD1 matches at 8 bases. Germline CDR1 SGHRS, CDR2 YFSETQ. The CDR3 extends over 14 amino acids. The ends lost 4 bases at V and 7 bases at J; junction bases unmatched: 6. This CDR3 reads CASSGRGLDGELFF. In DNA form, the CDR3 reads TGCGCCAGCAGCGGCAGGGGGCTTGACGGGGAGCTGTTTTTT.

CDR3 sequence (DNA): TGTGCCAGCAGTTTGGACAGGGTCTACACCTTC. This encodes CASSLDRVYTF. This chain links TRBV2 with TRBJ1-2, with TRBD1 matching 8 bases. Germline trimming cut 5 bases from V and 10 bases from J; bases unmatched to any gene: 3. Germline V gives CDR1 SNHLY, CDR2 FYNNEI. This CDR3 spans 11 amino acids.